A selection of T cell receptor beta chains follows, all from one sample in a study of glioma-infiltrating T cells after dendritic cell vaccination. Profiled with immunoSEQ multiplex PCR; TCRdb holds only in-frame clones, not every one. The repertoire holds around 90,000 clones, approximately 78% seen once, with 2% to 2.5% in the top ten. The specimen comprised blood, sampled after dendritic cell vaccination. All receptors derive from a human donor with glioblastoma. Each CDR3 is given with its conserved first and last residue. D genes are given only for firm matches. Clone size appears in some rows only: once, few, many, or a class for an expanded clone.

TRBV9	TRBD1	NA	TRBJ1-6	CASSVEQGDGSPLHF	TGTGCCAGCAGCGTAGAACAGGGGGACGGCTCACCCCTCCACTTT
TRBV6-4	TRBD2	NA	TRBJ2-7	CASRAGLAGGRVYEQYF	TGTGCCAGCAGGGCGGGACTAGCGGGGGGCAGGGTCTACGAGCAGTACTTC
TRBV2	NA	few	TRBJ1-3	CASSLSNTIYF	TGTGCCAGCAGTCTAAGTAACACCATATATTTT
TRBV2	TRBD2	few	TRBJ2-4	CASSERVAGGLAKNIQYF	TGTGCCAGCAGTGAACGAGTAGCGGGAGGGTTGGCCAAAAACATTCAGTACTTC
TRBV5-4	NA	NA	TRBJ1-5	CASSLGGSNQPQHF	TGTGCCAGCAGCTTGGGAGGGAGCAATCAGCCCCAGCATTTT
TRBV2	NA	NA	TRBJ1-2	CASSENLGPYGYTF	TGTGCCAGCAGTGAAAATTTGGGGCCCTATGGCTACACCTTC
TRBV9	TRBD2	NA	TRBJ2-5	CASSAGLAVETQYF	TGTGCCAGCAGCGCAGGACTAGCGGTAGAGACCCAGTACTTC
TRBV5-1	TRBD2	NA	TRBJ2-3	CASSPSVGGPGDTQYF	TGCGCCAGCAGCCCATCGGTGGGAGGGCCTGGAGATACGCAGTATTTT
TRBV6-1	TRBD2	NA	TRBJ2-1	CASSDWTSGNNEQFF	TGTGCCAGCAGTGACTGGACTAGCGGAAACAATGAGCAGTTCTTC
TRBV9	TRBD1	NA	TRBJ2-4	CASSVRPGTEGAKNIQYF	TGTGCCAGCAGCGTAAGGCCGGGGACAGAGGGGGCCAAAAACATTCAGTACTTC
TRBV4-1	TRBD1	NA	TRBJ1-1	CASSRFRQGEAFF	TGCGCCAGCAGCCGGTTCAGACAGGGCGAAGCTTTCTTT
TRBV7-3	TRBD2	NA	TRBJ2-3	CASSSSGSTDTQYF	TGTGCCAGCAGCTCTAGCGGGAGCACAGATACGCAGTATTTT
TRBV6-5	TRBD2	NA	TRBJ2-3	CASSPTGEGQYF	TGTGCCAGCAGTCCTACGGGGGAGGGCCAATATTTT
TRBV6-6	NA	NA	TRBJ2-1	CATSRGSSYNEQFF	TGTGCCACCTCTAGGGGGAGCTCCTACAATGAGCAGTTCTTC
TRBV27	NA	NA	TRBJ1-1	CASSPSSGFGAEAFF	TGTGCCAGCAGTCCTTCAAGCGGGTTCGGCGCTGAAGCTTTCTTT
TRBV5-6	TRBD2	NA	TRBJ2-2	CASSWGLAGFTGELFF	TGTGCCAGCAGCTGGGGACTAGCGGGATTCACCGGGGAGCTGTTTTTT
TRBV19	NA	NA	TRBJ1-5	CASSIRNQPQHF	TGTGCCAGTAGTATCAGAAATCAGCCCCAGCATTTT
TRBV15	NA	once	TRBJ2-1	CATSSFVASGFYNEQFF	TGTGCCACCAGCAGCTTTGTGGCGTCGGGGTTTTACAATGAGCAGTTCTTC
TRBV15	TRBD1	NA	TRBJ1-5	CATSSEGQGGNQPQHF	TGTGCCACCAGCAGCGAGGGACAGGGGGGTAATCAGCCCCAGCATTTT
TRBV18	TRBD1	NA	TRBJ1-2	CATRRDSQYGYTF	TGTGCCACCCGCCGGGACAGCCAATATGGCTACACCTTC
TRBV7-9	TRBD1	NA	TRBJ1-6	CASTGQGDSPLHF	TGTGCCAGCACCGGGCAGGGGGATTCACCCCTCCACTTT
TRBV15	TRBD2	few	TRBJ2-4	CATSRPGGVAKNIQYF	TGTGCCACCAGCAGACCGGGAGGGGTGGCCAAAAACATTCAGTACTTC
TRBV2	TRBD2	NA	TRBJ2-1	CASTLIAGGTGNEQFF	TGTGCCAGCACCCTAATAGCGGGGGGCACGGGGAATGAGCAGTTCTTC
TRBV2	TRBD2	once	TRBJ2-7	CASGGDSSSYEQYF	TGTGCCAGCGGGGGGGATTCCAGCTCCTACGAGCAGTACTTC
TRBV6-1	NA	NA	TRBJ1-2	CASSEAASKNPINYGYTF	TGTGCCAGCAGTGAAGCTGCCAGTAAAAACCCAATTAACTATGGCTACACCTTC
TRBV4-2	TRBD2	NA	TRBJ2-1	CASSPRLAQSSYNEQFF	TGTGCCAGCAGCCCGAGACTAGCCCAGAGCTCCTACAATGAGCAGTTCTTC
TRBV18	NA	few	TRBJ2-5	CASSPRQAEETQYF	TGTGCCAGCTCCCCGAGGCAAGCGGAGGAGACCCAGTACTTC
TRBV28	NA	NA	TRBJ2-1	CASRADKQFF	TGTGCCAGCAGGGCGGATAAGCAGTTCTTC
TRBV4-1	NA	NA	TRBJ1-1	CASSLQGSGNTEAFF	TGCGCCAGCAGCCTCCAGGGATCGGGGAACACTGAAGCTTTCTTT
TRBV4-1	NA	NA	TRBJ1-1	CASSARTVSVEAFF	TGCGCCAGCAGCGCCCGGACAGTTTCTGTTGAAGCTTTCTTT
TRBV7-2	TRBD2	once	TRBJ2-5	CASSPGVAGGLETQYF	TGTGCCAGCAGCCCCGGGGTAGCGGGAGGGCTTGAGACCCAGTACTTC
TRBV12-5	TRBD2	NA	TRBJ2-3	CASGLGTSGEDTQYF	TGTGCTAGTGGTTTGGGGACTAGCGGAGAAGATACGCAGTATTTT
TRBV5-1	TRBD1	NA	TRBJ1-1	CASRPTGTGAPEAFF	TGCGCCAGCAGGCCCACCGGGACAGGGGCTCCTGAAGCTTTCTTT
TRBV6-5	TRBD1	NA	TRBJ2-1	CASSIGQGAYNEQFF	TGTGCCAGCAGTATTGGACAGGGGGCCTACAATGAGCAGTTCTTC
TRBV7-2	NA	NA	TRBJ2-1	CASSPGAWNEQFF	TGTGCCAGCAGCCCGGGAGCTTGGAATGAGCAGTTCTTC
TRBV27	TRBD1	NA	TRBJ2-1	CASSLRGQGHNEQFF	TGTGCCAGCAGTTTACGAGGACAGGGCCACAATGAGCAGTTCTTC
TRBV6-5	TRBD1	NA	TRBJ2-3	CASSSLTGGRPDTQYF	TGTGCCAGCAGTTCCCTGACAGGGGGCAGGCCAGATACGCAGTATTTT
TRBV4-2	TRBD1	NA	TRBJ2-3	CASSRQGAGTQYF	TGTGCCAGCAGCCGACAGGGGGCAGGAACGCAGTATTTT
TRBV6-5	TRBD1	NA	TRBJ1-4	CASSPAGGWGEKLFF	TGTGCCAGCAGTCCCGCAGGGGGCTGGGGAGAAAAACTGTTTTTT
TRBV7-8	TRBD2	NA	TRBJ2-1	CASSAGEETAGGSSEQFF	TGTGCCAGCAGCGCCGGAGAGGAGACAGCGGGGGGCTCATCTGAGCAGTTCTTC
TRBV6-1	NA	NA	TRBJ1-1	CASSVAGYTEAFF	TGTGCCAGCAGTGTGGCGGGTTACACTGAAGCTTTCTTT
TRBV18	TRBD2	NA	TRBJ2-1	CASSPSGGQAGLYNEQFF	TGTGCCAGCTCACCATCGGGGGGTCAAGCGGGACTTTACAATGAGCAGTTCTTC
TRBV4-2	NA	few	TRBJ1-5	CASNPFRNSNQPQHF	TGTGCCAGCAACCCATTCAGGAATAGCAATCAGCCCCAGCATTTT
TRBV11-1	TRBD1	NA	TRBJ2-7	CASSSPGQGKREQYF	TGTGCCAGCAGCTCACCGGGACAGGGGAAAAGGGAGCAGTACTTC
TRBV7-7	TRBD1	NA	TRBJ2-5	CASSRTTGEETQYF	TGTGCCAGCAGCCGCACGACAGGGGAAGAGACCCAGTACTTC
TRBV6-5	NA	NA	TRBJ1-2	CASSYSKWGDNYGYTF	TGTGCCAGCAGTTACTCGAAATGGGGGGACAACTATGGCTACACCTTC
TRBV7-6	NA	NA	TRBJ1-6	CASSLDGGGPSPLHF	TGTGCCAGCAGCTTAGACGGAGGTGGTCCCTCACCCCTCCACTTT
TRBV6-6	NA	few	TRBJ2-7	CASSPAGNTYEQYF	TGTGCCAGCAGTCCTGCGGGTAACACCTACGAGCAGTACTTC